These 7 T cell receptor beta chains were sequenced from one sample in a study of blood T cell repertoires in COVID-19. Some clones are missing from TCRdb's copy, which holds only in-frame ones; the method was immunoSEQ multiplex PCR. Among more than 200,000 clones listed, around 88% were seen once. The sample comprised PBMCs or T cells enriched from blood (not recorded which). All receptors come from a woman under 40 who had recovered from COVID-19.

The chain combines TRBV29-1 with TRBJ2-1; D is perhaps TRBD1 (6 bases). The CDR3 consists of 11 residues. The germline V gene has CDR1 SQVTM and CDR2 ANQGSEA. V lost 4 bases, J lost 7 bases, and 8 bases lay in between. CDR3 amino acids: CSVGGTNEQFF. DNA for the CDR3: TGCAGCGTTGGGGGGACAAATGAGCAGTTCTTC.

As concerns this clone: The junction departs from germline at one end; a sequencing error may be responsible. The chain employs TRBV5-1 and TRBJ1-6, with D unresolved. CDR1 and CDR2 from the germline V gene are SGHRS and YFSETQ. The CDR3 is made up of 13 amino acids. The CDR3 sequence: CASSLGAGSPLHF. The DNA for the CDR3 is TGCGCCAGCAGTTTGGGAGCAGGTTCACCCCTCCACTTT.

The chain is built from TRBV19 and TRBJ2-2; no firm D call. The V end was cut by 4 bases, the J end by 5 bases, with 11 bases between. CDR3 length equals 14 residues. CDR1 is LNHDA, CDR2 SQIVND, per germline (reference sequence). The CDR3 sequence is CASSNILWTGELFF. The CDR3 region has the DNA TGTGCCAGTAGTAACATTTTATGGACCGGGGAGCTGTTTTTT. The full variable domain, completed using reference TRBV19 and TRBJ2-2, is DGGITQSPKYLFRKEGQNVTLSCEQNLNHDAMYWYRQDPGQGLRLIYYSQIVNDFQKGDIAEGYSVSREKKESFPLTVTSAQKNPTAFYLCASSNILWTGELFFGEGSRLTVL.

J is TRBJ2-7 and V is TRBV2; D is perhaps TRBD2 (5 bases). V was pared by 10 bases and J by 4 bases, with 11 bases between. The CDR3 totals 11 residues. Germline values: CDR1 SNHLY, CDR2 FYNNEI. CDR3: CAKGPGYEQYF. The CDR3 DNA sequence: TGTGCCAAGGGCCCGGGATACGAGCAGTACTTC.

V is TRBV7-9 and J is TRBJ1-1; no firm D call. Per germline, CDR1 SEHNR and CDR2 FQNEAQ (reference sequence). The CDR3 covers 14 residues. The V gene lost 2 bases and the J gene lost 1 base, with 8 bases spanning the gap. In DNA, the CDR3 is TGTGCCAGCAGCTTACAGGCTACGAACACTGAAGCTTTCTTT. This encodes CASSLQATNTEAFF. The variable domain in full, completed from reference TRBV7-9 and TRBJ1-1, reads DTGVSQNPRHKITKRGQNVTFRCDPISEHNRLYWYRQTLGQGPEFLTYFQNEAQLEKSRLLSDRFSAERPKGSFSTLEIQRTEQGDSAMYLCASSLQATNTEAFFGQGTRLTVV.

The chain joins TRBV7-9 to TRBJ2-7; TRBD2 matches 9 bases. CDR3 size: 16 residues. Germline loops: CDR1 SEHNR, CDR2 FQNEAQ (reference sequence). After removal of 5 bases from V and 6 bases from J, the junction contained 14 bases not matched to a gene. The CDR3 region has the DNA TGTGCCAGCAGCCTTCTGCGGGAGGGCCCGTGGGCCGAGCAGTACTTC. Its protein is CASSLLREGPWAEQYF.

The chain is built from TRBV5-4 and TRBJ1-2; no reliable D call. Germline loops: CDR1 SGHNT, CDR2 YYREEE (reference sequence). The CDR3 length is 13 residues. V lost 5 bases and J 4 bases, leaving 12 bases between the germline ends. CDR3 in amino acids: CASSPEGSYGYTF. The CDR3 bases are TGTGCCAGCAGTCCTGAAGGGAGCTATGGCTACACCTTC.